Following are 22 T cell receptor beta chains from one sample sequenced in a study of T cell responses to AZD1222 COVID-19 vaccine. Produced via immunoSEQ multiplex PCR; TCRdb's table is partial and in-frame only. The sample yields more than 90,000 clones, over 75% seen once. The sequencing used peripheral blood, collected on day 0 of AZD1222 vaccination. The receptors were sampled from an adult in good health.

This clone was picked up one time. The genes are TRBV3-1 (or the pseudogene TRBV3-2) and TRBJ1-2, with D possibly TRBD1 on 5 matching bases. The CDR3 runs to 20 residues. V shed 0 bases and J shed 0 bases, with 23 bases lying between them. Per germline, CDR1 LGHDT and CDR2 YNNKEL (reference sequence). CDR3 DNA: TGTGCCAGCAGCCAAGAAGGCGGGGGACCCACCCCTCTAGCTAACTATGGCTACACCTTC. Protein sequence: CASSQEGGGPTPLANYGYTF.

The V call is TRBV7-9, the J call TRBJ2-1, with TRBD2 identical over 12 bases. Trimming took 4 bases from V and 6 from J; bases not matched to a gene: 4. The CDR3 length is 15 residues. Germline V gene lookup returns CDR1 SEHNR and CDR2 FQNEAQ (reference sequence). The CDR3, as DNA: TGTGCCAGCAGCTCGGGACTAGCGGGTATCAATGAGCAGTTCTTC. Translated: CASSSGLAGINEQFF.

This chain connects TRBV19 to TRBJ1-1, with D perhaps TRBD1 (5 bases). This CDR3 comprises 15 residues. V was cut by 1 base and J by 4 bases, with 13 bases left in between. Germline CDR1 and CDR2: LNHDA and SQIVND (reference sequence). CDR3: CASSIGGGDGTEAFF. For the CDR3, the DNA is TGTGCCAGTAGTATAGGAGGAGGGGATGGCACTGAAGCTTTCTTT. The variable domain in full, with the rest retrieved from reference TRBV19 and TRBJ1-1, is DGGITQSPKYLFRKEGQNVTLSCEQNLNHDAMYWYRQDPGQGLRLIYYSQIVNDFQKGDIAEGYSVSREKKESFPLTVTSAQKNPTAFYLCASSIGGGDGTEAFFGQGTRLTVV.

The chain couples TRBV19 to TRBJ2-7; unclear D gene. CDR3 size: 14 residues. V was clipped by 4 bases and J by 5 bases, with 15 bases between them. Germline CDR1 reads LNHDA; CDR2 reads SQIVND (reference sequence). The CDR3 DNA sequence: TGTGCCAGTAGTAGCCCCTCGAGGTTCCACGAGCAGTACTTC. This encodes CASSSPSRFHEQYF.

DNA for the CDR3: TGTGCCAGTAAGGCAGACCCAGGCAATCAGCCCCAGCATTTT. This sequence encodes CASKADPGNQPQHF. This chain connects TRBV19 to TRBJ1-5; D is undetermined. Germline values: CDR1 LNHDA, CDR2 SQIVND (reference sequence). CDR3 length: 14 amino acids. The V end was cut by 7 bases, the J end by 2 bases, with 12 bases between.

The chain recombines TRBV19 with TRBJ1-5; D possibly corresponds to TRBD1 (5 bases). V lost 9 bases to trimming and J lost 7 bases, with 19 bases between them. The CDR3 consists of 14 residues. Germline-derived CDR1 and CDR2 are LNHDA and SQIVND (reference sequence). The CDR3 reads CASSPGVLSQPQHF. CDR3 in DNA: TGTGCCAGCTCGCCGGGGGTATTAAGCCAGCCCCAGCATTTT.

V gene TRBV2 combines with J gene TRBJ1-1; 7 bases align to TRBD1. CDR1 SNHLY and CDR2 FYNNEI come from the germline V gene. This CDR3 spans 14 amino acids. After removal of 4 bases from V and 0 bases from J, the junction contained 2 bases not matched to a gene. CDR3 region: CASSGQGVNTEAFF. The CDR3 region has the DNA TGTGCCAGCAGTGGACAGGGCGTGAACACTGAAGCTTTCTTT.

V usage is TRBV7-2 and J usage is TRBJ2-2; tentatively, D is TRBD2 (5 bases). The CDR3 spans 15 residues. Trimming removed 5 bases at V and 5 bases at J, with 15 bases between. CDR1 is SGHTA, CDR2 FQGNSA, per germline. Here the CDR3 DNA reads TGTGCCAGCAGCCCCCCCGGGCGGGCGACCGGGGAGCTGTTTTTT. Translated: CASSPPGRATGELFF.

This clone was observed once. This chain links TRBV7-2 with TRBJ1-1, with D possibly matching TRBD1 (5 bases). The CDR3 is 14 amino acids. Germline assignment: CDR1 SGHTA and CDR2 FQGNSA. V was shortened by 5 bases and J by 5 bases, with 15 bases between the two germline ends. CDR3 residues: CASSRFREGTEAFF. The CDR3 DNA reads TGTGCCAGCAGCAGGTTCAGGGAAGGGACTGAAGCTTTCTTT.

The chain recombines TRBV27 with TRBJ2-7; D possibly corresponds to TRBD1 (6 bases). This CDR3 is 13 amino acids long. V gave up 6 bases and J gave up 5 bases, with 14 bases separating them. Germline CDR1 is MNHEY and CDR2 is SMNVEV (reference sequence). The CDR3 spells CASRFNRADEQYF. CDR3 in DNA: TGTGCCAGCAGATTCAACAGGGCCGACGAGCAGTACTTC.

This chain connects TRBV19 to TRBJ1-2; no clear D gene. The germline CDR1 and CDR2 sequences are LNHDA and SQIVND (reference sequence). There are 13 residues in the CDR3. Trimming removed 0 bases from V and 6 bases from J, with 8 bases in between. CDR3 coding DNA: TGTGCCAGTAGTATAGAACCTGACAATGGCTACACCTTC. The encoded protein is CASSIEPDNGYTF.

V usage is TRBV28 and J usage is TRBJ1-4; D gene ambiguous. CDR3 size: 15 residues. Germline V CDR1 and CDR2: MDHEN, SYDVKM. V was trimmed by 6 bases and J by 3 bases, leaving 14 bases between them. The chain's CDR3 is CASSPTRPANEKLFF. The CDR3 coding sequence is TGTGCCAGCAGCCCCACCCGACCAGCTAATGAAAAACTGTTTTTT.

The chain carries TRBV30 and TRBJ1-5; D possibly corresponds to TRBD1 (5 bases). The CDR3 loop spans 12 amino acids. The germline gives CDR1 GTSNPN, CDR2 SVGIG (reference sequence). V gave up 5 bases and J gave up 6 bases, with 11 bases separating them. Here the CDR3 reads CAWGGGGQPQHF. In DNA form, the CDR3 reads TGTGCCTGGGGCGGGGGAGGTCAGCCCCAGCATTTT. The whole variable domain, remainder taken from reference TRBV30 and TRBJ1-5, is SQTIHQWPATLVQPVGSPLSLECTVEGTSNPNLYWYRQAAGRGLQLLFYSVGIGQISSEVPQNLSASRPQDRQFILSSKKLLLSDSGFYLCAWGGGGQPQHFGDGTRLSIL.

The chain joins TRBV27 to TRBJ1-1, with TRBD1 matching 7 bases. Trimming took 3 bases from V and 2 from J; bases not matched to a gene: 3. This CDR3 comprises 14 residues. Germline-derived CDR1 and CDR2 are MNHEY and SMNVEV (reference sequence). This CDR3 reads CASSFEGANTEAFF. As DNA, the CDR3 is TGTGCCAGCAGTTTCGAGGGGGCAAACACTGAAGCTTTCTTT.

The rearrangement links TRBV4-1 to TRBJ1-6; TRBD1 matches at 9 bases. The CDR3 has 15 residues. With V trimmed by 0 bases and J by 10 bases, 4 bases remained unmatched. CDR1 MGHRA and CDR2 YSYEKL come from the germline V gene. Here the CDR3 reads CASSQETGGWSPLHF. The CDR3 coding sequence is TGCGCCAGCAGCCAAGAGACAGGGGGTTGGTCACCCCTCCACTTT.

The chain links TRBV5-4 to TRBJ2-3, with 8 bases lining up with TRBD2. Germline CDR1 and CDR2: SGHNT and YYREEE (reference sequence). The CDR3 has 15 amino acids. V lost 4 bases to trimming and J lost 3 bases; unmatched junction nucleotides: 7. The DNA of the CDR3 is TGTGCCAGCAGCCTGACTAGCGTACAAACAGATACGCAGTATTTT. It yields the protein CASSLTSVQTDTQYF.

The sample holds one count of this clone. The rearrangement uses TRBV28 and TRBJ2-5, with 10 bases fitting TRBD2. The CDR3 runs 19 residues. V trimming: 6 bases; J trimming: 4 bases; junction bases outside the gene matches: 20. Germline V gene sequence: CDR1 MDHEN, CDR2 SYDVKM. In DNA, the CDR3 is TGTGCCAGCAGACCAATCAACGCCCACTCTAGCGGGAGTACAGAGACCCAGTACTTC. As protein: CASRPINAHSSGSTETQYF.

The chain has TRBV10-1 and TRBJ1-5; D not resolved. Germline-derived CDR1 and CDR2 are WNHNN and SYGVQD (reference sequence). This CDR3 contains 15 residues. The V end lost 4 bases, the J end lost 4 bases, and 14 bases lay between the germline ends. The CDR3 spells CASSVPATRNQPQHF. CDR3 sequence (DNA): TGCGCCAGCAGTGTTCCCGCAACGAGGAATCAGCCCCAGCATTTT.

This rearrangement joins TRBV7-6 to TRBJ2-7; D not certain. Trimming removed 3 bases at V and 6 bases at J, with 6 bases between. The germline V gene encodes CDR1 SGHVS and CDR2 FNYEAQ. There are 11 residues in the CDR3. CDR3 nucleotides: TGTGCCAGCAGCTTTGGGTTCGAGCAGTACTTC. It encodes CASSFGFEQYF.

The genes are TRBV11-2 and TRBJ2-3; no clear D. Per the germline V gene, CDR1 is SGHAT and CDR2 is FQNNGV. There are 15 residues in the CDR3. The V end was cut by 3 bases, the J end by 2 bases, with 12 bases between. This CDR3 reads CASSFGYYDTDTQYF. The CDR3 bases are TGTGCCAGCAGCTTTGGCTATTATGACACAGATACGCAGTATTTT. The variable domain in full, with the rest retrieved from reference TRBV11-2 and TRBJ2-3, is EAGVAQSPRYKIIEKRQSVAFWCNPISGHATLYWYQQILGQGPKLLIQFQNNGVVDDSQLPKDRFSAERLKGVDSTLKIQPAKLEDSAVYLCASSFGYYDTDTQYFGPGTRLTVL.

This chain uses TRBV5-6 with TRBJ2-7; possibly TRBD1 for D (5 bases). The CDR3 spans 15 residues. Trimming removed 4 bases at V and 3 bases at J, with 17 bases between. CDR1 is SGHDT and CDR2 is YYEEEE in the germline V gene. The CDR3 loop is CASSARQSYGYEQYF. Here the CDR3 DNA reads TGTGCCAGCAGCGCCAGACAGAGCTATGGCTACGAGCAGTACTTC.

The chain is built from TRBV5-1 and TRBJ2-7; TRBD1 might be the D (6 bases). V was cut by 0 bases and J by 4 bases, with 14 bases left in between. The CDR3 is 15 amino acids. CDR1 is SGHRS, CDR2 YFSETQ, per germline. The CDR3, as DNA: TGCGCCAGCAGCTTGGCCCAGGGGCTACATTACGAGCAGTACTTC. Its translation is CASSLAQGLHYEQYF.